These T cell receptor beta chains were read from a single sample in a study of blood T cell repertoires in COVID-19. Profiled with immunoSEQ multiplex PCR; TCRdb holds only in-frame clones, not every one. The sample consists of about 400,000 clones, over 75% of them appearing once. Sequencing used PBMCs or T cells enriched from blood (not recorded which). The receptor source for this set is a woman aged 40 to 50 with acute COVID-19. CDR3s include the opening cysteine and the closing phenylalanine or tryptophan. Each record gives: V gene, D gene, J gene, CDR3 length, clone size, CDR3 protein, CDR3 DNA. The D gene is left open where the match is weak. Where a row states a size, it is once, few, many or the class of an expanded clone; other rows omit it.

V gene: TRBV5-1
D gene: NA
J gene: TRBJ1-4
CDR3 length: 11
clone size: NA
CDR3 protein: CASSWGQKLFF
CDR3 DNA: TGCGCCAGCAGCTGGGGCCAAAAACTGTTTTTT

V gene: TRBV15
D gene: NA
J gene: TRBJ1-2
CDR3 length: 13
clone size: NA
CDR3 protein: CATSRGGDIGYTF
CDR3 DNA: TGTGCCACCAGCAGGGGGGGGGACATAGGCTACACCTTC

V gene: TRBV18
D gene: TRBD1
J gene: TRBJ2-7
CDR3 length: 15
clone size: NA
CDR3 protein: CASSPPGTAVREQYF
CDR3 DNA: TGTGCCAGCTCACCCCCCGGGACAGCAGTACGGGAGCAGTACTTC

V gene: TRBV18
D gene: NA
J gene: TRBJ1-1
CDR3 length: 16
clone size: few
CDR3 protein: CASSPPAAGRNTEAFF
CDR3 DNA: TGTGCCAGCTCACCACCGGCGGCAGGGCGGAACACTGAAGCTTTCTTT

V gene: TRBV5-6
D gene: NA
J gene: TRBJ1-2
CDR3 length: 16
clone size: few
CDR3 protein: CASSPLDRKRGPGYTF
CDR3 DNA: TGTGCCAGCAGCCCACTCGACAGGAAACGGGGCCCTGGCTACACCTTC

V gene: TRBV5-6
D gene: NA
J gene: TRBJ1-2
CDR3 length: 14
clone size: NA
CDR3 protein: CASSLKQATYGYTF
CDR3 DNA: TGTGCCAGCAGCCTAAAACAGGCGACCTATGGCTACACCTTC

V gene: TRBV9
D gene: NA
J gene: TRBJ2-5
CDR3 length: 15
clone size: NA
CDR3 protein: CASSGDDSARETQYF
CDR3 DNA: TGTGCCAGCAGTGGCGACGACTCCGCACGAGAGACCCAGTACTTC

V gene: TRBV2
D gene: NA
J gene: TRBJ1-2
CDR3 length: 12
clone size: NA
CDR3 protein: CASVENNYGYTF
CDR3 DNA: TGTGCCAGCGTAGAAAATAACTATGGCTACACCTTC

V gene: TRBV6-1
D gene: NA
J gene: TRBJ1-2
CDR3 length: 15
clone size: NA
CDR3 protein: CASSDPFRGSNGYTF
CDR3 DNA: TGTGCCAGCAGTGATCCATTCAGGGGATCCAATGGCTACACCTTC

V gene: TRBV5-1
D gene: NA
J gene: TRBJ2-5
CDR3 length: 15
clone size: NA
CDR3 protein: CASSLAAGIRETQYF
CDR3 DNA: TGCGCCAGCAGCTTGGCCGCGGGAATAAGAGAGACCCAGTACTTC

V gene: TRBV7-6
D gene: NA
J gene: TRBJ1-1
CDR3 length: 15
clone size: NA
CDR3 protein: CASSRDAGPETEAFF
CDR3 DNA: TGTGCCAGCAGCCGCGACGCAGGGCCGGAGACTGAAGCTTTCTTT

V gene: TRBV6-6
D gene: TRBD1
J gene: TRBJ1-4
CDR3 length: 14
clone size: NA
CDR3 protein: CASSYQQGAEKLFF
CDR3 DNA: TGTGCCAGCAGTTACCAACAGGGGGCCGAAAAACTGTTTTTT

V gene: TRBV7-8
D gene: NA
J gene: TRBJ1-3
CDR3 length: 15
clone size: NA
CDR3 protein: CASSLGQGSGNTIYF
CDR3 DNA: TGTGCCAGCAGCTTAGGGCAGGGTTCTGGAAACACCATATATTTT

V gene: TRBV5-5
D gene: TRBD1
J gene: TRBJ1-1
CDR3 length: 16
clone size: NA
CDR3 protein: CASSLRTGGRDTEAFF
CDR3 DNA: TGTGCCAGCAGCTTACGGACAGGGGGCCGGGACACTGAAGCTTTCTTT

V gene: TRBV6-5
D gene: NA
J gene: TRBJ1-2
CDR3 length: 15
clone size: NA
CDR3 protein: CASSPGVEGGYGYTF
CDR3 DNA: TGTGCCAGCAGCCCGGGGGTAGAGGGAGGCTATGGCTACACCTTC

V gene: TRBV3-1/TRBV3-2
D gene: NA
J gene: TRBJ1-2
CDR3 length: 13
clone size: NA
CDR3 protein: CASSQDRNYGYTF
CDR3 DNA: TGTGCCAGCAGCCAAGACAGAAACTATGGCTACACCTTC

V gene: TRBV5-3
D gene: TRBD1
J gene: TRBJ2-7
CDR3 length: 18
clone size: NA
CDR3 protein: CATPFGTGPSQRAEEQYF
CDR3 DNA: TGTGCCACCCCATTCGGGACAGGGCCAAGCCAGAGAGCCGAAGAGCAGTACTTC

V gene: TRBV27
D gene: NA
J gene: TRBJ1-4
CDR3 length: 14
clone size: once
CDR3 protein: CASSFLGGDEKLFF
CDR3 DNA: TGTGCCAGCAGTTTTTTAGGGGGGGATGAAAAACTGTTTTTT

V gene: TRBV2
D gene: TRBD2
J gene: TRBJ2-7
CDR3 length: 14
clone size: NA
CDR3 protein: CASIVSGGDYEQYF
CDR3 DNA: TGTGCCAGTATCGTCAGCGGGGGGGACTACGAGCAGTACTTC

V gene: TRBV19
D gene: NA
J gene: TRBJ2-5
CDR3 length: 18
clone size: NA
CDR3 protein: CASSIRPDSHPTQETQYF
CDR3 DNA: TGTGCCAGTAGTATCCGGCCAGACTCTCATCCCACCCAAGAGACCCAGTACTTC

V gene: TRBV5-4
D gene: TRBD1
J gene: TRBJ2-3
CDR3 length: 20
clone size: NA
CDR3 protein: CASSLAGVVGQAHLTDTQYF
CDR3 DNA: TGTGCCAGCAGCTTGGCCGGTGTGGTAGGACAGGCTCACCTCACAGATACGCAGTATTTT

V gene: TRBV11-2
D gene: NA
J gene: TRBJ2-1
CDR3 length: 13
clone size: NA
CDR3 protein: CASSENSIGEQFF
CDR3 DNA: TGTGCCAGCAGCGAAAACAGTATCGGTGAGCAGTTCTTC

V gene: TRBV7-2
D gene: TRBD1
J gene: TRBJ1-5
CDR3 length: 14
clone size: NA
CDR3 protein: CASSLRTGHQPQHF
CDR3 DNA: TGTGCCAGCAGTTTACGGACAGGTCATCAGCCCCAGCATTTT

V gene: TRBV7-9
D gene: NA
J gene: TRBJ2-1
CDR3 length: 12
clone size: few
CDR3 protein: CASSLTRDEQFF
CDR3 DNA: TGTGCCAGCAGCTTAACGAGGGATGAGCAGTTCTTC

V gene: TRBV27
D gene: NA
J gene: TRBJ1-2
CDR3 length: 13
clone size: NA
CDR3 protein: CASSLGRAYGYTF
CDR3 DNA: TGTGCCAGCAGTTTAGGCAGGGCTTATGGCTACACCTTC

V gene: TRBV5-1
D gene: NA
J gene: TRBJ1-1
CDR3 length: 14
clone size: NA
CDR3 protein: CASSLVLPNTEAFF
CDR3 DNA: TGCGCCAGCAGCTTGGTTCTTCCGAACACTGAAGCTTTCTTT

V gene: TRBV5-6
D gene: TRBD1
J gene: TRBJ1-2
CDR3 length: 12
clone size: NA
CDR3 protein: CASSPATGGYTF
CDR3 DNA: TGTGCCAGCAGCCCCGCGACAGGGGGCTACACCTTC

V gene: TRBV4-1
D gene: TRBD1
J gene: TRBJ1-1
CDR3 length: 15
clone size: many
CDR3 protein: CASSQDYRGLAEAFF
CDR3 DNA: TGCGCCAGCAGCCAAGATTACAGGGGATTAGCTGAAGCTTTCTTT

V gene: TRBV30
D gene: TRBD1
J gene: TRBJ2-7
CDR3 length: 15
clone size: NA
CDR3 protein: CAWSLGQAPEYEQYF
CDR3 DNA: TGTGCCTGGAGCCTCGGACAGGCGCCAGAGTACGAGCAGTACTTC

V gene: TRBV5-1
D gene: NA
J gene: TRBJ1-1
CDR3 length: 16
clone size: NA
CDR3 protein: CASSSFQGRRDTEAFF
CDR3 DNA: TGCGCCAGCAGCTCTTTCCAGGGGAGAAGGGACACTGAAGCTTTCTTT

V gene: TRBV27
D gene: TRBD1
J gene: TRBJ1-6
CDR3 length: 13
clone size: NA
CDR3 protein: CASSWDRNSPLHF
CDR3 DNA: TGTGCCAGCAGTTGGGACAGGAATTCACCCCTCCACTTT

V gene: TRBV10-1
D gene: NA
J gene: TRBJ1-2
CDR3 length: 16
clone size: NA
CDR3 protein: CASKADTTYTNYGYTF
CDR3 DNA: TGCGCCAGCAAGGCGGACACGACCTATACTAACTATGGCTACACCTTC

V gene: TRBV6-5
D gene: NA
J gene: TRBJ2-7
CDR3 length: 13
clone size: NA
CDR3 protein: CASRTAGVNEQYF
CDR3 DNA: TGTGCCAGCCGCACGGCAGGGGTAAACGAGCAGTACTTC

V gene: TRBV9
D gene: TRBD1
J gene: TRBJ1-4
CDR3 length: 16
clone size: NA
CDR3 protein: CASSAGGTGDGEKLFF
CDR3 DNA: TGTGCCAGCAGCGCCGGGGGGACAGGGGACGGTGAAAAACTGTTTTTT

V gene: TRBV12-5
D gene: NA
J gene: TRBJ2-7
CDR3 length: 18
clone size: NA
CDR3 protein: CASGLVVRGSESSYEQYF
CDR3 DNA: TGTGCTAGTGGTTTGGTAGTCAGGGGCAGTGAGAGCTCCTACGAGCAGTACTTC

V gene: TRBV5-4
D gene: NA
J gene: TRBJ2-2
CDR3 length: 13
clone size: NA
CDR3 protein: CASSWTARGELFF
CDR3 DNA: TGTGCCAGCAGCTGGACAGCTAGAGGGGAGCTGTTTTTT

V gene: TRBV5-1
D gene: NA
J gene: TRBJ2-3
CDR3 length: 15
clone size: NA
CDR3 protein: CASSFQTQGFDTQYF
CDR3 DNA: TGCGCCAGCAGCTTCCAGACCCAGGGATTCGATACGCAGTATTTT

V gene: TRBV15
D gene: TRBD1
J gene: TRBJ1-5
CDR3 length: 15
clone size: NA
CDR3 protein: CATSTHHRGGQPQHF
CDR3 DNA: TGTGCCACCAGCACCCATCACAGGGGCGGTCAGCCCCAGCATTTT

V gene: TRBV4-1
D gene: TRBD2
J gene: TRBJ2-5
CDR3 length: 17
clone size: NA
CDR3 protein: CASSQDLGGGFGETQYF
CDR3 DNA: TGCGCCAGCAGCCAAGATTTGGGCGGGGGGTTCGGAGAGACCCAGTACTTC

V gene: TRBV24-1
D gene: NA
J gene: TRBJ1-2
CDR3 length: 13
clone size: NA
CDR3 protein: CATSDPRTGVVTF
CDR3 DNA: TGTGCCACCAGTGATCCTCGAACCGGGGTAGTCACCTTC

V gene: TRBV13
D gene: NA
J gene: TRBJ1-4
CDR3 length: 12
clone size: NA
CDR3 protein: CAIGGRNEKLFF
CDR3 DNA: TGTGCCATAGGGGGAAGAAATGAAAAACTGTTTTTT

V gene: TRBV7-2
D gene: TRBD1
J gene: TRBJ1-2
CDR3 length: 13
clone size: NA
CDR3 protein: CASSSPGQWGYTF
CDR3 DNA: TGTGCCAGCAGCTCCCCGGGACAGTGGGGCTACACCTTC

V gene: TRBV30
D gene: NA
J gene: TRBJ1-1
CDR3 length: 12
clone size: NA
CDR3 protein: CAWKQGWTEAFF
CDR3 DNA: TGTGCCTGGAAGCAGGGTTGGACTGAAGCTTTCTTT